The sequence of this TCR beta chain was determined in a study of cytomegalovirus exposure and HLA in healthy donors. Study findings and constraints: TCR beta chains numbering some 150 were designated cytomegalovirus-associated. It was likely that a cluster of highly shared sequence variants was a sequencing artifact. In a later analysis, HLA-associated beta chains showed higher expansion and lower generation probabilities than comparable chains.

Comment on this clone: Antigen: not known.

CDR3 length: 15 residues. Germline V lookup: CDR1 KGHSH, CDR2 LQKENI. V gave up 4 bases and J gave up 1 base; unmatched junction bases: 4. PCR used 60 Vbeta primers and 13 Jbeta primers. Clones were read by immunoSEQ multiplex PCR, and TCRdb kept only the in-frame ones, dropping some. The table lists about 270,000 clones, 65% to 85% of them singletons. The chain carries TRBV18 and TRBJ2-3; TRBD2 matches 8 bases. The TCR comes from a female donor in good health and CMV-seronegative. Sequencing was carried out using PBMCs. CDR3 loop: CASSRKTSGTDTQYF. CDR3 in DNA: TGTGCCAGCTCACGCAAGACTAGCGGCACAGATACGCAGTATTTT.